The 12 T cell receptor beta chains reported below all come from one sample, sequenced in a study of T cells after yellow fever vaccination (dated by TCRdb to about 2019). Reading the label with the study, this specimen's treatment or condition is: live attenuated yellow fever vaccine strain. Library preparation used 5' RACE. TCRdb records Illumina HiSeq 2500 as the sequencer. In-frame beta chains were kept once TCRdb had trimmed the public reads at Q25 with fastp and called clones with MiXCR. CDR3 protein duplicates are merged, each entry listing the most common genes and DNA. The sample data list hundreds of thousands of distinct CDR3 sequences, and 9% to 15% of these were observed just once. The ten top clones hold approximately 15% of the sample. Sequenced material: PBMCs, taken on the day of the yellow fever booster vaccination. The origin of the receptors is a man aged 25 to 40 who received the YFV17D yellow fever vaccine.

V and J are TRBV12-3 or TRBV12-4 and TRBJ2-5; the D is unclear. V lost 4 bases and J lost 6, with 9 bases in between. This CDR3 spans 12 amino acids. The CDR3 sequence: CASSSMSKTQYF. DNA of the CDR3: TGTGCCAGCAGTTCAATGTCTAAGACCCAGTACTTC.

This chain uses TRBV4-1 with TRBJ2-1; 7 nucleotides agree with TRBD2. Looked up from germline, CDR1 is MGHRA and CDR2 is YSYEKL. Trimming at V came to 0 bases and at J to 16 bases, leaving 9 bases not matched to a gene. This CDR3 comprises 13 residues. CDR3: CASSQDGGRAVFF. The CDR3 coding sequence is TGCGCCAGCAGCCAAGACGGTGGGAGGGCTGTTTTCTTC.

In its sample, this clonotype was seen a few times. The gene calls are TRBV5-5 and TRBJ2-1, with TRBD2 matching over 9 bases. Germline CDR1 is SGHKS and CDR2 is YYEKEE (reference sequence). The CDR3 consists of 17 residues. With V trimmed by 3 bases and J by 3 bases, 10 bases remained unmatched. The CDR3 spells CASSSYSGRGGYNEQFF. CDR3 DNA sequence: TGTGCCAGCAGCTCCTATAGCGGGAGAGGTGGCTACAATGAGCAGTTCTTC.

This clonotype showed up just a few times. CDR3 protein: CASSYSSTGSYEQYF. DNA of the CDR3: TGTGCCAGCAGTTACTCCTCTACAGGGTCCTACGAGCAGTACTTC. V gene TRBV6-5 combines with J gene TRBJ2-7, with D tentatively TRBD1 (6 bases). The CDR3 is 15 amino acids. Germline lookup yields CDR1 MNHEY and CDR2 SVGAGI. V lost 0 bases, J lost 1 base, and 10 bases lay in between.

This chain links TRBV20-1 with TRBJ2-7, with TRBD1 identical over 7 bases. Germline-derived CDR1 and CDR2 are DFQATT and SNEGSKA (reference sequence). The CDR3 is 12 residues long. Losses at the gene ends were 6 bases for V and 4 bases for J; bases not matched to a gene: 6. CDR3 region: CSALRQGYEQYF. For the CDR3, the DNA is TGCAGTGCCCTTAGACAGGGATACGAGCAGTACTTC.

This clonotype was recorded a few times. The V and J genes are TRBV7-2 and TRBJ2-3; unclear D gene. V lost 4 bases and J lost 0, with 14 bases in between. CDR1 and CDR2 from the germline V gene are SGHTA and FQGNSA. CDR3 length: 16 residues. The CDR3 region is CASSSLMTPSTDTQYF. The CDR3 coding sequence is TGTGCCAGCAGCTCCCTGATGACACCTAGCACAGATACGCAGTATTTT.

The chain couples TRBV9 to TRBJ1-5, with D uncertain. The CDR3 runs to 13 residues. Germline V CDR1 and CDR2: SGDLS, YYNGEE. Deletions cut 4 bases from V and 4 bases from J, with 9 bases between. The CDR3 reads CASSSGLNQPQHF. CDR3 nucleotides: TGTGCCAGCAGCTCCGGACTGAATCAGCCCCAGCATTTT. Variable domain in full (rest from reference TRBV9 and TRBJ1-5): DSGVTQTPKHLITATGQRVTLRCSPRSGDLSVYWYQQSLDQGLQFLIQYYNGEERAKGNILERFSAQQFPDLHSELNLSSLELGDSALYFCASSSGLNQPQHFGDGTRLSIL.

The sample holds a few counts of this clonotype. The J gene is TRBJ2-3, the V gene TRBV27; D is unclear. Trimming removed 3 bases at V and 0 bases at J, with 10 bases between. The CDR3 is 15 amino acids. Germline loops: CDR1 MNHEY, CDR2 SMNVEV (reference sequence). Written as DNA, the CDR3 is TGTGCCAGCAGTTTGGCCGCGATCAGCACAGATACGCAGTATTTT. This codes for CASSLAAISTDTQYF.

The rearrangement uses TRBV7-2 and TRBJ2-7; TRBD2 is a possible D gene (5 bases). Trimming took 4 bases from V and 3 from J, leaving 19 bases between them. Germline V gene data show CDR1 as SGHTA and CDR2 as FQGNSA. The CDR3 is 16 residues long. The CDR3: CASSYKGREPFYEQYF. The CDR3 DNA follows: TGTGCCAGCAGCTATAAAGGTCGGGAACCGTTCTACGAGCAGTACTTC.

This clonotype has just a few counts. The J gene is TRBJ2-5, the V gene TRBV7-2; 7 bases align to TRBD2. The junction had 7 bases not matched to a gene; V was cut back by 2 bases and J by 4 bases. Germline lookup yields CDR1 SGHTA and CDR2 FQGNSA. The CDR3 runs to 15 residues. In DNA form, the CDR3 reads TGTGCCAGCAGCTTAAAGCGGGAATCAACAGAGACCCAGTACTTC. This codes for CASSLKRESTETQYF.

V and J are TRBV4-3 and TRBJ2-1, with 10 bases fitting TRBD2. V lost 1 base and J lost 6; bases outside the gene matches: 6. Germline loops: CDR1 LGHNA, CDR2 YSLEER. The length of the CDR3 is 16 residues. The CDR3: CASSQAATSGFNEQFF. The CDR3 DNA is TGCGCCAGCAGCCAAGCCGCGACTAGCGGGTTCAATGAGCAGTTCTTC.

This clonotype was recorded many times. V and J are TRBV5-1 and TRBJ2-7, with TRBD1 matching 7 bases. The CDR3 is made up of 15 amino acids. J lost 0 bases, V lost 0 bases, and 3 bases had no gene match. The germline CDR1 and CDR2 sequences are SGHRS and YFSETQ. For the CDR3, the DNA is TGCGCCAGCAGCTTGGGACAGGGCCCCTCCTACGAGCAGTACTTC. Residues: CASSLGQGPSYEQYF.